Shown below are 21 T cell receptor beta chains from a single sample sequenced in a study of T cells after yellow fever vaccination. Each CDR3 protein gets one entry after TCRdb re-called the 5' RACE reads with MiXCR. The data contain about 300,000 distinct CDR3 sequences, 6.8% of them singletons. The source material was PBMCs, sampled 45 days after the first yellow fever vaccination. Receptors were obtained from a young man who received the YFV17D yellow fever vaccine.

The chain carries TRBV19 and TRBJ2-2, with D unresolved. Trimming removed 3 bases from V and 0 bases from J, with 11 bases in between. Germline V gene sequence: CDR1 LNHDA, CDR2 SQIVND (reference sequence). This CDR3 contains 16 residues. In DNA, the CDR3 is TGTGCCAGTAGTATTACCGTCGTCCCGAACACCGGGGAGCTGTTTTTT. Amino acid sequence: CASSITVVPNTGELFF.

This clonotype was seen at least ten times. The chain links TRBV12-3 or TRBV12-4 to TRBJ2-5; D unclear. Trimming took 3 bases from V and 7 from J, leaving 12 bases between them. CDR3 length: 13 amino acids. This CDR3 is CASSFAASGTQYF. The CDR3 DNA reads TGTGCCAGCAGTTTCGCAGCGTCGGGGACCCAGTACTTC.

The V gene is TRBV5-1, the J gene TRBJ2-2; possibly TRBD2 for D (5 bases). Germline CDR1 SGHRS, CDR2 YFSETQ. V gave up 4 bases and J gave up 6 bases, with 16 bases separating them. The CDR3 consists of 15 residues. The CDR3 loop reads CASSPSGYRAGELFF. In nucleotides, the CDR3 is TGCGCCAGCAGCCCGTCGGGGTACCGGGCCGGGGAGCTGTTTTTT.

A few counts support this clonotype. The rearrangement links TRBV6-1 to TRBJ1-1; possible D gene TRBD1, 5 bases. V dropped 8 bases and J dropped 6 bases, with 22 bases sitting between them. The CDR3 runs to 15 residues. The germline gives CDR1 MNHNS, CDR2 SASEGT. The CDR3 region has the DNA TGTGCCAGCGATATTAGTATAGGGGCAAAGGCTGAAGCTTTCTTT. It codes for CASDISIGAKAEAFF.

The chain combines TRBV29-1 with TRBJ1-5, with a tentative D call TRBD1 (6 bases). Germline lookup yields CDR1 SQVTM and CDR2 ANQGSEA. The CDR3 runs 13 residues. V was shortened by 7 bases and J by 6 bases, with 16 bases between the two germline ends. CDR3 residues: CSAGTGPGQPQHF. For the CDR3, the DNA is TGCAGCGCCGGAACAGGGCCCGGTCAGCCCCAGCATTTT.

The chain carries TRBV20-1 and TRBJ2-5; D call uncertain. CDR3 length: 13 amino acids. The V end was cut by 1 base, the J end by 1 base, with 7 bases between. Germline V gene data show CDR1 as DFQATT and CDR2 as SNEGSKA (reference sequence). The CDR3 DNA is TGCAGTGCTAGAGTAGTCTTCCAAGAGACCCAGTACTTC. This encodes CSARVVFQETQYF.

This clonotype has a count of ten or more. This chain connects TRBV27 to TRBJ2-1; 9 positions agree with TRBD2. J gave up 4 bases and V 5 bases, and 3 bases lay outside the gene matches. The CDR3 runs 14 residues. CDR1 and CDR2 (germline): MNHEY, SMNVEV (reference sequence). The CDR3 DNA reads TGTGCCAGCAGTAGCGGGGGGACTTACAATGAGCAGTTCTTC. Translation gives CASSSGGTYNEQFF.

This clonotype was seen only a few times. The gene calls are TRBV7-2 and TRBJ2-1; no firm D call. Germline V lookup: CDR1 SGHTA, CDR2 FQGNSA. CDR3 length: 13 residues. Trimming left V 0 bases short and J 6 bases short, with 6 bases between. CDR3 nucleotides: TGTGCCAGCAGCTTAGCGAAAATCAATGAGCAGTTCTTC. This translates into CASSLAKINEQFF.

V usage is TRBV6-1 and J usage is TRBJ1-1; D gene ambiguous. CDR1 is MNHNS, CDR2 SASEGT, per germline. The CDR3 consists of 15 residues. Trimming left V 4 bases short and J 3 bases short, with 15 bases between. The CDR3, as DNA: TGTGCCAGCAGTGCAGTAGGAGCACACTACACTGAAGCTTTCTTT. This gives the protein CASSAVGAHYTEAFF.

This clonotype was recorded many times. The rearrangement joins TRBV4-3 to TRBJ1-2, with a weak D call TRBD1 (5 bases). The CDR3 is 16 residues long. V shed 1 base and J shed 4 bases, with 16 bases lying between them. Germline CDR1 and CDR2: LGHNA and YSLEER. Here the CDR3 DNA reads TGCGCCAGCAGCCAAGTTTTCGGGGGGAGCGGCTATGGCTACACCTTC. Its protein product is CASSQVFGGSGYGYTF.

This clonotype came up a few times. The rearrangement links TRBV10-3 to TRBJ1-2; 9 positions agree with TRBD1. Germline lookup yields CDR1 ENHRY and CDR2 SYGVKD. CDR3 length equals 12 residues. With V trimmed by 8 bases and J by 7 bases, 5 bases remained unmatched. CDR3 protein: CAIGDRDGGYTF. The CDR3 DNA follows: TGTGCCATCGGGGACAGGGACGGTGGCTACACCTTC.

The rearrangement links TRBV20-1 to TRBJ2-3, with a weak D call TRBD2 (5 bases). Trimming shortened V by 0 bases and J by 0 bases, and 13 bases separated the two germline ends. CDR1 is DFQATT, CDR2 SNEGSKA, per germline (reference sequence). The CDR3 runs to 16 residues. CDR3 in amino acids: CSARDGIRESTDTQYF. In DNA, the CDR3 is TGCAGTGCTAGAGATGGGATCCGGGAAAGCACAGATACGCAGTATTTT.

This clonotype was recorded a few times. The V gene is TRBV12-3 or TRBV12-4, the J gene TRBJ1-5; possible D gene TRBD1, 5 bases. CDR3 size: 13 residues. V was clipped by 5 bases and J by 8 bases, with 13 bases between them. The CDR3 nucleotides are TGTGCCAGCAGTCTAGACAGCCAAAAGCCCCAGCATTTT. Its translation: CASSLDSQKPQHF.

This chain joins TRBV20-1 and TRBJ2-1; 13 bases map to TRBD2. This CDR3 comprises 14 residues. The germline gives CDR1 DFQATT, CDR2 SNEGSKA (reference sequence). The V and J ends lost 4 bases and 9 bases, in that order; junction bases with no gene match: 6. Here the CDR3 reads CSAKLAGGLSEQFF. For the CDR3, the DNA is TGCAGTGCTAAACTAGCGGGGGGGCTTAGTGAGCAGTTCTTC.

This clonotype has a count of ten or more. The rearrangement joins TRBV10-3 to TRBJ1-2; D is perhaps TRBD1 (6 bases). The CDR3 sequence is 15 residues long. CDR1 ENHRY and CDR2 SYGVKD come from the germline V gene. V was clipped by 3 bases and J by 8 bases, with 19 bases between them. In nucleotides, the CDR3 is TGTGCCATCAGTGACTCAGGGGACGACATTCGGGGCTACACCTTC. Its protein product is CAISDSGDDIRGYTF.

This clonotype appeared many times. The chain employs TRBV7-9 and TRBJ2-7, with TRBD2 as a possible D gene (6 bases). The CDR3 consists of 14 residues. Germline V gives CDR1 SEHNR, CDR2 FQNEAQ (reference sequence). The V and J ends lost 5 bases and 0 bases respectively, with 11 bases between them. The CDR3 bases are TGTGCCAGCAGCCCTCTAGCGATCTCCTACGAGCAGTACTTC. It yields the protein CASSPLAISYEQYF.

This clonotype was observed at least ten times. CDR3 sequence (DNA): TGTGCCAGCAGCTTAGGGGGGGTGCAGTTCTTC. It codes for CASSLGGVQFF. The V gene is TRBV7-2, the J gene TRBJ2-1; the D gene is possibly TRBD2 (6 bases). V lost 1 base and J lost 12, with 7 bases in between. From germline, CDR1 is SGHTA and CDR2 FQGNSA. The CDR3 runs 11 residues.

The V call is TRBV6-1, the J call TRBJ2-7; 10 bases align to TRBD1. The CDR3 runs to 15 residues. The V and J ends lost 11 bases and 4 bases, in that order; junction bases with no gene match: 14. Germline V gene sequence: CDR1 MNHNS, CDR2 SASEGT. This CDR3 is CACTLTGTGAYEQYF. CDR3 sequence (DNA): TGTGCCTGTACTTTAACTGGGACAGGGGCATACGAGCAGTACTTC.

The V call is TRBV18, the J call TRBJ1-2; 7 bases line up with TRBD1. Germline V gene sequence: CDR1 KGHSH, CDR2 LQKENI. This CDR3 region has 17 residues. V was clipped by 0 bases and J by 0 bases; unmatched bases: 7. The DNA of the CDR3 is TGTGCCAGCTCACCACCGATGGGGACAGATCCTAACTATGGCTACACCTTC. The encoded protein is CASSPPMGTDPNYGYTF.

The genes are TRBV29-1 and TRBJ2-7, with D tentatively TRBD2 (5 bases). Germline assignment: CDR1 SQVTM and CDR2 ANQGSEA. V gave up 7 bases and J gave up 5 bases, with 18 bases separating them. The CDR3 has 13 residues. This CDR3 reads CSASRMIGDEQYV. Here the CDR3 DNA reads TGCAGCGCGTCGCGTATGATCGGGGACGAGCAGTACGTC.

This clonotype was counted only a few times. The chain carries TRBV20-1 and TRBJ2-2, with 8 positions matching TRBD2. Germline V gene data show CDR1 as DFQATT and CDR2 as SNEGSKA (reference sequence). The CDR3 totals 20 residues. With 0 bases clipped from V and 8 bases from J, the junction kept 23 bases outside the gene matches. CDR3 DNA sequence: TGCAGTGCTAGAGATCTTAACCCGGGACTAGAGATAGGGGTACGGGGGGAGCTGTTTTTT. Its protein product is CSARDLNPGLEIGVRGELFF.